Listed below are T cell receptor beta chains from one sample, sequenced in a study of T cells in Graves' hyperthyroidism and ophthalmopathy. A single record per CDR3 protein comes from TCRdb applying MiXCR to the multiplex PCR reads. Of around 300,000 distinct CDR3 sequences in the sample, roughly 22% were seen once. What was sequenced was blood. The receptors here all came from a man under 40 with Graves' ophthalmopathy. The CDR3 runs from the conserved cysteine through the conserved F or W. A D gene is named only where the DNA matches it firmly. A clone size is listed for some rows: how often the clone was seen (once, few, many), or a class if it is expanded.

V,J,size,D,DNA,CDR3
TRBV7-9,TRBJ2-1,few,TRBD1,TGTGCCAGCAGCCCTCCGACAGGGCGACCGTCCAATGAGCAGTTCTTC,CASSPPTGRPSNEQFF
TRBV6-1,TRBJ2-5,few,NA,TGTGCCAGCAGTGAAGGAGGTCAGACGAGCGAGACCCAGTACTTC,CASSEGGQTSETQYF
TRBV10-2,TRBJ1-1,NA,TRBD1,TGCGCCAGCAGTGGAGCAAGGGGGCGGTTTGAAGCTTTCTTT,CASSGARGRFEAFF
TRBV9,TRBJ1-2,few,TRBD1,TGTGCCAGCAGCGCCTCACAGGGGGAGTATGGCTACACCTTC,CASSASQGEYGYTF
TRBV7-8,TRBJ2-7,NA,TRBD2,TGTGCCAGCAGCTTAGAAGAGGCGACTAGCGGGCAGCCCTACGAGCAGTACTTC,CASSLEEATSGQPYEQYF
TRBV12-3/TRBV12-4,TRBJ1-3,NA,NA,TGTGCCAGCACCCTTGGCAACTCTGGAAACACCATATATTTT,CASTLGNSGNTIYF
TRBV6-1,TRBJ1-2,NA,NA,TGTGCCACCGGGGGGGTAGGTGGCTATGGCTACACCTTC,CATGGVGGYGYTF
TRBV11-2,TRBJ2-5,many,NA,TGTGCCAGCAGCTCATTCAGGGGCCGGGATGAGACCCAGTACTTC,CASSSFRGRDETQYF
TRBV7-9,TRBJ1-2,NA,NA,TGTGCCAGCCGCGAGGGGGGGGCGGGAGGCTACACCTTC,CASREGGAGGYTF
TRBV20-1,TRBJ2-7,few,TRBD2,TGCAGTGCTAACCCCGGACTAGCGGGAGTGTACGAGCAGTACTTC,CSANPGLAGVYEQYF
TRBV3-1,TRBJ2-1,few,TRBD2,TGTGCCAGCAGCCAAGACGCCTCATACGGACTAGCGGGGAACAATGAGCAGTTCTTC,CASSQDASYGLAGNNEQFF
TRBV11-1,TRBJ1-6,few,NA,TGTGCCAGCAGCTTAGAGGCCCACAATTCACCCCTCCACTTT,CASSLEAHNSPLHF
TRBV28,TRBJ1-5,NA,NA,TGTGCCAGCAGTTTAAATCAGGGTGAGGGCAATCAGCCCCAGCATTTT,CASSLNQGEGNQPQHF
TRBV28,TRBJ1-1,many,NA,TGTGCCGTACGAGGGCACCGCAAAGGTTATGAAGCTTTCTTT,CAVRGHRKGYEAFF
TRBV6-1,TRBJ1-3,few,TRBD1,TGTGCCAGCAGTCCTCACGGGACAGGGATCATCTCTGGAAACACCATATATTTT,CASSPHGTGIISGNTIYF
TRBV18,TRBJ2-1,NA,TRBD2,TGTGCCAGCTCCCGAATTAGCGGGAGCTCCTACAATGAGCAGTTCTTC,CASSRISGSSYNEQFF
TRBV14,TRBJ2-2,NA,NA,TGTGCCAGCAGCCAATTGGGGGAGGACCGCGGGGAGCTGTTTTTT,CASSQLGEDRGELFF
TRBV6-1,TRBJ1-5,NA,NA,TGTGCCAGCAGCCACGGGGGAGATCAGCCCCAGCATTTT,CASSHGGDQPQHF
TRBV30,TRBJ1-1,many,NA,TGTGCCTGGAGTAGGTGGGGGGGGACTGAAGCTTTCTTT,CAWSRWGGTEAFF
TRBV2,TRBJ2-7,NA,NA,TGTGCCAGCAGGGACGATTCCGGACTTTACGAGCAGTACTTC,CASRDDSGLYEQYF
TRBV13,TRBJ2-5,few,TRBD2,TGTGCCAGCAGCCCTGGACTAGCGGTCCAAGAGACCCAGTACTTC,CASSPGLAVQETQYF
TRBV28,TRBJ1-5,NA,NA,TGTGCCAGCGGGCAGGGAGGGGCAATGGGTCAGCCCCAGCATTTT,CASGQGGAMGQPQHF
TRBV3-1,TRBJ2-1,many,NA,TGTGCCAGCAGCCCTCGGGGGAAGCGGGTATGGGTCAATGAGCAGTTCTTC,CASSPRGKRVWVNEQFF
TRBV2,TRBJ2-1,NA,TRBD2,TGTGCCAGCAGCGCGAGGACTAGCGGGAGTTACTACAATGAGCAGTTCTTC,CASSARTSGSYYNEQFF
TRBV2,TRBJ2-4,few,NA,TGTGCCAGCAGTGAAGATTTACAGACGATTCTAGCCAAAAACATTCAGTACTTC,CASSEDLQTILAKNIQYF
TRBV24-1,TRBJ2-1,NA,TRBD2,TGTGCCACCAGTACAACACCGGGACTAGTTTCTGATTACAATGAGCAGTTCTTC,CATSTTPGLVSDYNEQFF
TRBV11-2,TRBJ1-2,many,TRBD1,TGTGCCAGCAGCCCCAGGGACAGTGCAACGGGCGGCTACACCTTC,CASSPRDSATGGYTF
TRBV7-2,TRBJ2-4,NA,TRBD1,TGTGCCAGCAGCTTAGGATGGGGACAGGGTGAGGGAGAAAACATTCAGTACTTC,CASSLGWGQGEGENIQYF
TRBV20-1,TRBJ2-5,few,NA,TGCAGTGCCAGGCGGGATTTTGAGACCCAGTACTTC,CSARRDFETQYF
TRBV6-1,TRBJ1-2,NA,NA,TGTGCCAGCAGTGAACTGGGGTTTCATGGCTACACCTTC,CASSELGFHGYTF
TRBV28,TRBJ2-7,NA,NA,TGTGCCAGCAGTTTTCATGGCTGGGGATCGGGCTACGAGCAGTACTTC,CASSFHGWGSGYEQYF
TRBV28,TRBJ2-1,few,NA,TGTGCCAGCAGTTTTTTAAGCGGACCTCAGTTCTTC,CASSFLSGPQFF
TRBV20-1,TRBJ2-1,many,NA,TGCAGTGCTAGGAGCAATTCCTACAATGAGCAGTTCTTC,CSARSNSYNEQFF
TRBV24-1,TRBJ2-3,NA,NA,TGTGCCACCGGATTCGCGGGCGGTACGCAGTATTTT,CATGFAGGTQYF
TRBV7-8,TRBJ2-3,NA,TRBD2,TGTGCCAGCAGCTCCACTAGCGGGAGGGAGGGAAATACGCAGTATTTT,CASSSTSGREGNTQYF
TRBV7-8,TRBJ2-2,few,NA,TGTGCCAGCAGCTTACCAGTGAACACCGGGGAGCTGTTTTTT,CASSLPVNTGELFF